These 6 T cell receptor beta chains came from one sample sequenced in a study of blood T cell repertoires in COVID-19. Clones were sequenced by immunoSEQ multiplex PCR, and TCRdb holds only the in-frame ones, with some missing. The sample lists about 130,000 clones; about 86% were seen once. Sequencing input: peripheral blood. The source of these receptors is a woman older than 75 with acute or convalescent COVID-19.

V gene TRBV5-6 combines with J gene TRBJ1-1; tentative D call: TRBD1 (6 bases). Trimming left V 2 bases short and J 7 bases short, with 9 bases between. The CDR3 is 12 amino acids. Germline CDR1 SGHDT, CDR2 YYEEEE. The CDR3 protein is CASSFLTGEAFF. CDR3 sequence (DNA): TGTGCCAGCAGCTTCCTGACAGGTGAAGCTTTCTTT.

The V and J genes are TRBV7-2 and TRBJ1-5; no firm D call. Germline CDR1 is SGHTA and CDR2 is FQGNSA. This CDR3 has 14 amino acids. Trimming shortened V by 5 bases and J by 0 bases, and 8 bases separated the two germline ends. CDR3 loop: CASSPFNSNQPQHF. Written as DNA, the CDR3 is TGTGCCAGCAGCCCCTTTAATAGCAATCAGCCCCAGCATTTT.

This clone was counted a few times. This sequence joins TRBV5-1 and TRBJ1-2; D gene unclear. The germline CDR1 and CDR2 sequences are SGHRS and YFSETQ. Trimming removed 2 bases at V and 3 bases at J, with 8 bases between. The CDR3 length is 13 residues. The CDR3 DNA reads TGCGCCAGCAGCTTAAACGGGGACTATGGCTACACCTTC. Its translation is CASSLNGDYGYTF.

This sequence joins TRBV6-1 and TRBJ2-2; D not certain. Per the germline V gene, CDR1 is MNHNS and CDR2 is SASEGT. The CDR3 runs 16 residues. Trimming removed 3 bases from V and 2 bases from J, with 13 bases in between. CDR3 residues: CASSEVDGSNTGELFF. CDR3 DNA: TGTGCCAGCAGTGAGGTCGACGGGTCTAACACCGGGGAGCTGTTTTTT.

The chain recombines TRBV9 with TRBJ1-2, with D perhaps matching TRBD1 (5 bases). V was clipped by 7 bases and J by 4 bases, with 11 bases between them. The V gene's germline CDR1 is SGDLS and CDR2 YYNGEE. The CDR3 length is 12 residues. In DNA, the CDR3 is TGTGCCAGCTGGACCAGGGCCTATGGCTACACCTTC. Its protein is CASWTRAYGYTF. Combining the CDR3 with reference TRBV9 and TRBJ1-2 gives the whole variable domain DSGVTQTPKHLITATGQRVTLRCSPRSGDLSVYWYQQSLDQGLQFLIQYYNGEERAKGNILERFSAQQFPDLHSELNLSSLELGDSALYFCASWTRAYGYTFGSGTRLTVV.

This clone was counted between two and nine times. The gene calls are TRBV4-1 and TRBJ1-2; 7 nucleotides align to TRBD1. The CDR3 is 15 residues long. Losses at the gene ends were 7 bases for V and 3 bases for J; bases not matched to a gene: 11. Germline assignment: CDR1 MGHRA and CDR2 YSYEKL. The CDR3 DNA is TGCGCCAGCATGGACCACGACAGGGTGGACTATGGCTACACCTTC. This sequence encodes CASMDHDRVDYGYTF.